These 14 T cell receptor beta chains originate from one sample sequenced in a study of T cell changes during pregnancy in multiple sclerosis. Data came from immunoSEQ multiplex PCR; TCRdb stores just in-frame clones and leaves some out. The repertoire consists of roughly 64,000 clones, with approximately 92% occurring once and the leading ten covering approximately 1.5%. This material consisted of peripheral blood, taken in the second trimester of pregnancy. All receptors derive from a female donor with multiple sclerosis, enrolled in a pregnancy study.

CDR3 DNA sequence: TGTGCCAGCAGCCCAGAACCAAGACTGTACCAAGAGACCCAGTACTTC. It is translated as CASSPEPRLYQETQYF. This chain links TRBV9 with TRBJ2-5; D not resolved. The CDR3 loop spans 16 amino acids. V was clipped by 4 bases and J by 0 bases, with 16 bases between them. Germline CDR1 and CDR2: SGDLS and YYNGEE.

The chain employs TRBV5-1 and TRBJ1-1; TRBD1 is a possible D gene (5 bases). The CDR3 runs to 14 residues. Germline lookup yields CDR1 SGHRS and CDR2 YFSETQ. V was pared by 6 bases and J by 6 bases, with 18 bases between. CDR3 nucleotides: TGCGCCAGCACCCTAGGGACTTCCGGACCTGAAGCTTTCTTT. As protein: CASTLGTSGPEAFF.

The chain links TRBV4-3 to TRBJ2-3; 7 nucleotides align to TRBD2. The V segment lost 5 bases and the J segment 2 bases; nucleotides outside the gene matches: 7. There are 15 residues in the CDR3. In germline, CDR1 is LGHNA, CDR2 YSLEER. CDR3 nucleotides: TGCGCCAGCAGCTTTACTAGCGCACCCACAGATACGCAGTATTTT. Its protein is CASSFTSAPTDTQYF.

The chain employs TRBV6-1 and TRBJ1-5; perhaps TRBD1 as D (5 bases). The CDR3 consists of 15 residues. V dropped 3 bases and J dropped 1 base, with 10 bases sitting between them. CDR1 is MNHNS, CDR2 SASEGT, per germline. Here the CDR3 reads CASSEGQASNQPQHF. The CDR3, as DNA: TGTGCCAGCAGTGAGGGGCAGGCAAGCAATCAGCCCCAGCATTTT.

The rearrangement links TRBV5-1 to TRBJ2-1; no definite D call. CDR1 SGHRS and CDR2 YFSETQ come from the germline V gene. Trimming removed 4 bases at V and 5 bases at J, with 7 bases between. This CDR3 has 12 amino acids. CDR3 bases: TGCGCCAGCAGCCTCCTTAACAATGAGCAGTTCTTC. Its protein is CASSLLNNEQFF.

J is TRBJ1-2 and V is TRBV30; D is possibly TRBD1 (6 bases). This CDR3 contains 13 residues. Germline V CDR1 and CDR2: GTSNPN, SVGIG (reference sequence). Trimming stripped 3 bases from V and 0 bases from J, with 8 bases between. CDR3 coding DNA: TGTGCCTGGAGGGACAGAGCTAACTATGGCTACACCTTC. Amino acids: CAWRDRANYGYTF.

The rearrangement links TRBV7-3 to TRBJ2-1; a possible D gene is TRBD2 (5 bases). Germline V gene data show CDR1 as SGHTA and CDR2 as FQGTGA. Trimming removed 2 bases at V and 8 bases at J, with 10 bases between. This CDR3 region has 13 residues. The CDR3 DNA reads as TGTGCCAGCAGCTTAGCTACGAGGGATGAGCAGTTCTTC. It yields the protein CASSLATRDEQFF.

The CDR3, as DNA: TGTGCCAGCAGCGTCCGAGCGGGACGGATCGGGGAGCTGTTTTTT. Its translation is CASSVRAGRIGELFF. The rearrangement joins TRBV28 to TRBJ2-2, with 7 bases identical to TRBD2. Germline-derived CDR1 and CDR2 are MDHEN and SYDVKM. The J segment lost 7 bases and the V segment lost 6 bases, leaving 11 bases of the junction unmatched. The CDR3 runs 15 residues.

Points on this clone: Other DNA sequences in the same sample also yield this CDR3. This chain joins TRBV18 and TRBJ1-2, with D possibly being TRBD1 (6 bases). V was shortened by 6 bases and J by 0 bases, with 14 bases between the two germline ends. CDR3 length: 15 amino acids. Germline-derived CDR1 and CDR2 are KGHSH and LQKENI. The CDR3 here is CASSQEQGSNYGYTF. DNA for the CDR3: TGTGCCAGCTCTCAAGAACAGGGATCTAACTATGGCTACACCTTC. Combining the CDR3 with reference TRBV18 and TRBJ1-2 gives the whole variable domain NAGVMQNPRHLVRRRGQEARLRCSPMKGHSHVYWYRQLPEEGLKFMVYLQKENIIDESGMPKERFSAEFPKEGPSILRIQQVVRGDSAAYFCASSQEQGSNYGYTFGSGTRLTVV.

This chain joins TRBV5-6 and TRBJ1-1, with D tentatively TRBD1 (5 bases). V shed 3 bases and J shed 0 bases, with 18 bases lying between them. The CDR3 sequence is 17 residues long. Per the germline V gene, CDR1 is SGHDT and CDR2 is YYEEEE. The CDR3 is CASSWMGWGPVNTEAFF. CDR3 in DNA: TGTGCCAGCAGCTGGATGGGTTGGGGCCCAGTGAACACTGAAGCTTTCTTT.

This chain links TRBV30 with TRBJ2-7, with 12 bases matching TRBD2. Looked up from germline, CDR1 is GTSNPN and CDR2 is SVGIG (reference sequence). The CDR3 consists of 17 residues. J lost 0 bases, V lost 0 bases, and 6 bases had no gene match. The CDR3 is CAWSVGLAGPISYEQYF. As DNA, the CDR3 is TGTGCCTGGAGTGTTGGACTAGCGGGACCAATCTCCTACGAGCAGTACTTC.

The CDR3: CASSLEGQGDEQYF. The CDR3 DNA follows: TGCGCCAGCAGCTTGGAGGGACAGGGGGACGAGCAGTACTTC. The chain recombines TRBV5-1 with TRBJ2-7, with 11 positions matching TRBD1. From germline, CDR1 is SGHRS and CDR2 YFSETQ. The CDR3 is 14 amino acids. V shed 0 bases, J shed 5 bases, and the junction held 1 base outside the gene matches.

The chain carries TRBV13 and TRBJ2-7; 9 bases map to TRBD2. V shed 1 base, J shed 2 bases, and the junction held 3 bases outside the gene matches. The germline CDR1 and CDR2 sequences are PRHDT and FYEKMQ (reference sequence). The CDR3 spans 15 residues. CDR3 in DNA: TGTGCCAGCAGCTTAGAGTCTAGCGGGACCTACGAGCAGTACTTC. Its protein product is CASSLESSGTYEQYF.

V usage is TRBV5-6 and J usage is TRBJ1-1; unclear D gene. V lost 0 bases, J lost 2 bases, and 11 bases lay in between. The CDR3 is made up of 15 amino acids. In germline, CDR1 is SGHDT, CDR2 YYEEEE. CDR3 sequence reads: CASSLGAQANTEAFF. DNA of the CDR3: TGTGCCAGCAGCTTGGGGGCTCAGGCCAACACTGAAGCTTTCTTT.